The clone carrying this TCR beta chain was counted only a few times. The germline gives CDR1 SQVTM, CDR2 ANQGSEA. The CDR3 sequence is 13 residues long. Together with a sample-barcoded 5' primer, a J-beta primer mix was included in a second PCR lasting roughly 6 to 12 cycles. Via MiXCR, TCRdb re-called the 5' RACE reads, giving one row per CDR3 protein. The profile shows some 1,800,000 distinct CDR3 sequences, around 42% of them singletons. These data originate in a study of blood T cells in healthy people across ages. The sequence was collected from a human donor in good health. V usage is TRBV29-1 and J usage is TRBJ1-2; 12 bases are shared with TRBD1. The sequenced sample was blood. The CDR3 region has the DNA TGCACGGTGCCGGGACAGGGGGCGTTTGGCTACACCTTC. It encodes CTVPGQGAFGYTF.